This T cell receptor (beta chain) was captured by sequencing in a study of blood T cell repertoires in COVID-19 (TCRdb year 2020). A note on the overall study: Collaborator samples came from the United States, Italy and Spain and covered acute and convalescent phases of COVID-19. The dataset comprised deeply sampled blood TCRbeta repertoires from subjects exposed to, actively infected with, or recovered from COVID-19. Samples came from the ongoing ImmuneRACE study (first 160 participants) plus 1,254 subjects from 6 global collaborators. The repertoires were made available in a free public database intended to serve as a resource for research on the immune response to SARS-CoV-2. Where HLA class I and class II types were available, the types were taken from metadata supplied by the sample provider, not from assay-based typing. The material from the prospective study consisted of cDNA or gDNA derived from T cells, B-cell-depleted T cells, or PBMCs. A de-identified subject ID, COVID-19 status, age in years and sex were almost always included in the sample metadata.

Comments on this clone: It lacks a known antigen. The input lacks base qualities; no much larger clone sits a single base away.

V gives up 0 bases and J gives up 5 bases, and the segment between their germline ends measures 7 bases. CDR1 SGHDN and CDR2 FVKESK were looked up in the germline V gene. The CDR3 sequence holds 14 residues, the cysteine and phenylalanine included. The entry retains the CDR3 DNA only, 42 bases that are in frame from base 1. The collaborating institutions used their own protocols to collect whole blood in K2EDTA tubes. For TCRbeta analysis, collaborator samples were shipped as frozen whole blood, as isolated PBMCs, or as DNA extracted from either sample type. TCRbeta CDR3 regions were amplified from genomic DNA by means of the immunoSEQ Assay, a bias-controlled multiplex PCR. The authors' analysis ran thus. The number of nucleated cells in each sample was estimated from the amplification of reference gene primers within the assay. To quantify the absolute abundance of each unique TCRbeta CDR3 rearrangement, sequence reads were collapsed and filtered. For each sample, productive Simpson clonality was calculated as the square root of Simpson's diversity index over productive rearrangements. TCRdb limited this immuneACCESS table to in-frame rearrangements with V and J called. A share of clones is missing; checked studies link under half to unresolved V genes, and the rest is unexplained. V, J and clone size reflect that table, while D and trimming were determined from the DNA. The sample data list some 250,000 clones, and 70% to 90% of these were observed just once. The ten top clones hold around 5.9% of the sample.

Results and caveats for the whole study, not just this receptor: The amount of clinical and demographic metadata varied by source and participant and was provided uncurated.

The sample consisted of peripheral blood. The chain was built from TRBV14 and TRBJ2-2; the D gene assignment is ambiguous. The sequence was obtained from a man between 60 and 75 years old with acute or convalescent COVID-19. The bases read TGTGCCAGCAGCCAAGAGAGGAGAACCGGGGAGCTGTTTTTT. This sequence encodes CASSQERRTGELFF.